The source of this TCR beta chain is a study of OX40 agonist ivuxolimab in advanced cancers. About the study: A mean age of 60 years, range roughly 23 to 79, was recorded, and approximately 85% were male. Findings and limits, study-wide: Averaged across samples, CD8+ T cells carried more expanded clones than CD4+ did. Patients who responded partially at 0.1-3.0 mg/kg showed clonal expansion ranking among the lowest.

A note on this clone: What it binds is unknown.

The germline CDR1 and CDR2 sequences are SGHRS and YFSETQ. V lost 5 bases and J lost 8, with 28 bases in between. CDR3 length equals 18 residues. Blood sampling was done at baseline, cycle 4 day 1, and cycle 7 day 1. The method was immunoSEQ multiplex PCR; TCRdb's version includes in-frame clones alone and lacks a portion of them. The sample lists approximately 94,000 clones; more than 90% were seen once. The chain has TRBV5-1 and TRBJ1-4; D is unresolved. The source material was CD4+ or CD8+ T cells sorted from blood, sampled in a trial of the OX40 agonist ivuxolimab. The receptor was derived from an adult with an advanced solid tumor such as melanoma, head and neck, liver or kidney cancer. The CDR3 region is CASSSPRGVRGSGEKLFF. For the CDR3, the DNA is TGCGCCAGCAGTTCCCCGCGAGGAGTAAGAGGGTCGGGAGAAAAACTGTTTTTT.